The clone carrying this T cell receptor (beta chain) appeared once. What it recognizes is unknown. These data come from a study of cytomegalovirus exposure and HLA in healthy donors. Study-level background: Genotyping showed around four fifths of roughly 390 donors falling in the Caucasian-associated ancestry cluster. General study findings and limits: Several top significant clusters appeared, in a later analysis, to be linked to common viral pathogens. An analysis that was carried out later associated fewer than 20,000 TCR beta sequences with HLA alleles at 0.05 false discovery rate. In an earlier analysis, productive rearrangement rates for most beta V segments clustered near 87% or 30%.

The PCR contained 60 Vbeta and 13 Jbeta primers. The data were produced by immunoSEQ multiplex PCR, yet TCRdb's version contains in-frame clones alone and is incomplete. The table includes 200,000 or so clones, roughly four fifths detected once. Per the germline V gene, CDR1 is MNHNS and CDR2 is SASEGT. Deletions cut 6 bases from V and 0 bases from J, with 12 bases between. The CDR3 sequence is 15 residues long. The chain couples TRBV6-1 to TRBJ1-5; D is unresolved. Material for sequencing was PBMCs. This TCR derives from a woman aged 18-29 years in good health and CMV-seropositive. In nucleotides, the CDR3 is TGTGCCAGCAGCGTGACACCTTATAGCAATCAGCCCCAGCATTTT. Amino acid sequence: CASSVTPYSNQPQHF.